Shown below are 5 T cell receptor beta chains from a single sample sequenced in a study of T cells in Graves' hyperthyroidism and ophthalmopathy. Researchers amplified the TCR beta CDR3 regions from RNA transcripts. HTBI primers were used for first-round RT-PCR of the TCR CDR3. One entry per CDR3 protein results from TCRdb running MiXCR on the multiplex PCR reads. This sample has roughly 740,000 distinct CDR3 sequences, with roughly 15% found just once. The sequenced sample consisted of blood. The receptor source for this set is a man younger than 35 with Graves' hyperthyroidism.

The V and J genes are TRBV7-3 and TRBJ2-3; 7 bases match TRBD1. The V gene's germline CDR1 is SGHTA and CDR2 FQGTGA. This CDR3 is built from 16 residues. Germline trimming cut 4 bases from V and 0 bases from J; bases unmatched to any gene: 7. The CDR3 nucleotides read TGTGCCAGCAGCTCACAGGGGACAGCTAGCACAGATACGCAGTATTTT. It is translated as CASSSQGTASTDTQYF.

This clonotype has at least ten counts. CDR3 sequence: CAWQSFMNTEAFF. The CDR3 DNA reads as TGTGCCTGGCAAAGTTTTATGAACACTGAAGCTTTCTTT. This chain joins TRBV30 and TRBJ1-1; D is unresolved. The CDR3 totals 13 residues. The V and J ends lost 5 bases and 0 bases respectively, with 10 bases between them. Germline CDR1 reads GTSNPN; CDR2 reads SVGIG (reference sequence).

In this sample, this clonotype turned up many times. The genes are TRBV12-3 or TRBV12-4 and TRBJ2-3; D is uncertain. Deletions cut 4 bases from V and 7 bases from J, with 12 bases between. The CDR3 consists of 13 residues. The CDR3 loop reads CASSSGSAYTQYF. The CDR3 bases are TGTGCCAGCAGTTCAGGTTCTGCTTATACGCAGTATTTT.

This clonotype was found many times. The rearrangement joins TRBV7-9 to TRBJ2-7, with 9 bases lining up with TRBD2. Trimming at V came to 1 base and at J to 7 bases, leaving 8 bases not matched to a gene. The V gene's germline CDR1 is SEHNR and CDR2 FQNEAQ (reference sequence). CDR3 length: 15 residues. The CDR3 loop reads CASSLDLAGDREQYF. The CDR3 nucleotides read TGTGCCAGCAGCTTAGATTTAGCGGGAGATCGGGAGCAGTACTTC. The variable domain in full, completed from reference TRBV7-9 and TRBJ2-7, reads DTGVSQNPRHKITKRGQNVTFRCDPISEHNRLYWYRQTLGQGPEFLTYFQNEAQLEKSRLLSDRFSAERPKGSFSTLEIQRTEQGDSAMYLCASSLDLAGDREQYFGPGTRLTVT.

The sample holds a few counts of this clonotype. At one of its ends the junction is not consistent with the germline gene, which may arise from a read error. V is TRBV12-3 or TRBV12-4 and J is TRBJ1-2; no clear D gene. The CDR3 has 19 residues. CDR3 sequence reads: CASNLFGPAPPKNLYGYTF. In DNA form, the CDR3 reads TGTGCCAGCAATTTATTCGGTCCAGCCCCCCCGAAAAACCTCTATGGCTACACCTTC.